This T cell receptor (beta chain) was obtained from a study of blood T cell repertoires in COVID-19. Generated by immunoSEQ multiplex PCR, the TCRdb table keeps only in-frame clones and is missing some. The table shows roughly 160,000 clones, with 83% occurring only once. The CDR3 is 12 amino acids. The germline V and J ends were trimmed by 7 bases and 2 bases, with 11 bases remaining between them. Germline V gives CDR1 SQVTM, CDR2 ANQGSEA. Sequencing was carried out using peripheral blood. The TCR was taken from a woman over 75 with acute or convalescent COVID-19. J is TRBJ2-5 and V is TRBV29-1; weak D call: TRBD2 (6 bases). The CDR3 DNA is TGCAGCGCCAGGGACTGGCAAGAGACCCAGTACTTC. Translation: CSARDWQETQYF.